Sequencing of this T cell receptor beta chain was carried out in a study of blood T cell repertoires in COVID-19. Study-level information: Material from acute and convalescent COVID-19 was sourced from the United States, Italy and Spain. Sources were T cells, B-cell-depleted T cells, or PBMCs; the material itself was cDNA or gDNA.

The CDR3 has 17 residues. V was clipped by 0 bases and J by 1 base; unmatched bases: 5. The V gene's germline CDR1 is GTSNPN and CDR2 SVGIG (reference sequence). Per the original methods: Estimates of nucleated cell counts were drawn from the amplification of reference gene primers. Measured with immunoSEQ multiplex PCR; TCRdb has only the in-frame clones, and not every one. The DNA gave D and trimming, while V, J and clone size come from that table. The sample has 250,000 to 350,000 clones, more than 85% seen once. The Seattle site enrolled patients during active infection and followed them longitudinally.

The TCR sequence derives from a woman younger than 45 with COVID-19, enrolled during active disease. Sequencing used peripheral blood. V usage is TRBV30 and J usage is TRBJ2-1; TRBD2 matches 11 bases. The CDR3 here is CAWSVRASGRSYNEQFF. As DNA, the CDR3 is TGTGCCTGGAGTGTACGGGCTAGCGGGAGGTCCTACAATGAGCAGTTCTTC.